These T cell receptor beta chains were read from a single sample in a study of T-cell memory formation after mild COVID-19. TCRdb re-derived calls from the 5' RACE reads in MiXCR, one entry per CDR3 protein. This sample has tens of thousands of distinct CDR3 sequences, with about 16% found just once. Specimen: PBMCs or a T cell subset sorted from them (not recorded which). Every receptor here comes from a man in his late teens or twenties who had mild COVID-19 (a few samples of this study predate the infection). Cell type and time point are not known. The conserved cysteine and the conserved F or W are not part of the CDR3 here.

V gene,CDR3 protein
TRBV7-6,ASSPRGAGPTEAF
TRBV7-2,ASSPRLFGTQY
TRBV5-6,ASGDAGAATYGYT
TRBV7-9,ASSFVGTQY
TRBV15,ATSRERGGTDTQY
TRBV11-2,ASSTGRRPGEQF
TRBV20-1,SATLMEIGDFRETQY
TRBV12-5,ASGITPGQGKSYEQY
TRBV6-4,ASSDDDRAPYNEQF
TRBV7-9,ASSLWDQPQH
TRBV20-1,SASAGFNEQF
TRBV4-3,ASSQTQFQVHTGELF
TRBV6-1,AIRGESPEAF
TRBV15,ATKAGGAAF
TRBV12-5,ASGFGVSNQPQH
TRBV9,ASSPITPLH
TRBV10-3,AISESRDGTWDTEAF
TRBV4-3,ASSPGTGSNNEQF
TRBV7-3,ASSLTGPGELF
TRBV6-6,ASRYRDRTNEKLF
TRBV18,ASSPFSGGRDNEQF